One and the same sample provided the 25 T cell receptor beta chains below, sequenced in a study of cytomegalovirus exposure and HLA in healthy donors. PCR amplification relied on 60 Vbeta primers (plus 13 Jbeta primers). Clones were sequenced by immunoSEQ multiplex PCR, and TCRdb holds only the in-frame ones, with some missing. The sample comprises 50,000 to 75,000 clones, 80% of which are singletons, and 3.5% to 4% rests with the top ten. The sequenced sample consisted of PBMCs. The receptors here all came from a middle-aged woman in good health and CMV-seronegative.

The J gene is TRBJ2-3, the V gene TRBV7-2; TRBD2 might be the D (5 bases). V was pared by 1 base and J by 2 bases, with 16 bases between. The CDR3 runs 17 residues. The germline CDR1 and CDR2 sequences are SGHTA and FQGNSA. The CDR3 spells CASSLVSLASATDTQYF. The CDR3 bases are TGTGCCAGCAGCTTAGTCTCCCTAGCCTCCGCCACAGATACGCAGTATTTT.

The gene calls are TRBV7-3 and TRBJ1-2, with a tentative D call TRBD1 (5 bases). Germline V gene data show CDR1 as SGHTA and CDR2 as FQGTGA. The CDR3 has 15 amino acids. Trimming left V 5 bases short and J 0 bases short, with 13 bases between. CDR3 sequence (DNA): TGTGCCAGCAGCCCCGGGGGGATTACTAACTATGGCTACACCTTC. It specifies CASSPGGITNYGYTF.

CDR3 loop: CASSERGGRPGQYF. For the CDR3, the DNA is TGTGCCAGCAGTGAACGCGGCGGGAGGCCAGGGCAGTACTTC. The rearrangement links TRBV6-1 to TRBJ2-7, with 8 bases identical to TRBD2. Losses at the gene ends were 2 bases for V and 9 bases for J; bases not matched to a gene: 9. CDR3 size: 14 residues. Germline values: CDR1 MNHNS, CDR2 SASEGT.

The chain recombines TRBV2 with TRBJ2-7; 11 nucleotides agree with TRBD1. Germline values: CDR1 SNHLY, CDR2 FYNNEI. This CDR3 contains 15 residues. The junction had 14 bases not matched to a gene; V was cut back by 9 bases and J by 7 bases. CDR3 bases: TGTGCCAGACAACCTAAGGACAGGGGGCTTCATGAGCAGTACTTC. Translation gives CARQPKDRGLHEQYF.

The gene calls are TRBV2 and TRBJ1-4; 9 bases match TRBD1. After removal of 4 bases from V and 6 bases from J, the junction contained 9 bases not matched to a gene. The CDR3 consists of 16 residues. In germline, CDR1 is SNHLY, CDR2 FYNNEI. The CDR3 nucleotides are TGTGCCAGCAGTGCTCAGACAGGGGGTGGATATGAAAAACTGTTTTTT. Residues: CASSAQTGGGYEKLFF.

The V gene is TRBV6-1, the J gene TRBJ1-5, with unresolved D. The CDR3 extends over 15 amino acids. Trimming removed 1 base from V and 4 bases from J, with 11 bases in between. Looked up from germline, CDR1 is MNHNS and CDR2 is SASEGT. The CDR3 DNA follows: TGTGCCAGCAGTGAAGGGCAGGTAGGAAATCAGCCCCAGCATTTT. This encodes CASSEGQVGNQPQHF.

The CDR3: CASSIALAGAYNEQFF. The CDR3, as DNA: TGTGCCAGTAGTATAGCTTTAGCGGGAGCCTACAATGAGCAGTTCTTC. The V and J genes are TRBV19 and TRBJ2-1, with 9 bases fitting TRBD2. Unmatched junction bases numbered 3, after V lost 1 base and J lost 2 bases. The V gene's germline CDR1 is LNHDA and CDR2 SQIVND (reference sequence). The CDR3 totals 16 residues.

The rearrangement uses TRBV6-5 and TRBJ1-2; a weak D match, TRBD1 (5 bases). The CDR3 has 13 amino acids. V shed 6 bases and J shed 3 bases, with 11 bases lying between them. CDR1 MNHEY and CDR2 SVGAGI come from the germline V gene. The CDR3 loop is CASRDAGDYGYTF. Here the CDR3 DNA reads TGTGCCAGCAGGGACGCGGGGGACTATGGCTACACCTTC.

The table lists this clone with a few counts. This chain links TRBV28 with TRBJ2-7; 8 bases align to TRBD2. J was trimmed by 1 base and V by 4 bases; bases with no gene match: 6. The V gene's germline CDR1 is MDHEN and CDR2 SYDVKM. This CDR3 contains 15 residues. CDR3 region: CASSYLLAESYEQYF. Here the CDR3 DNA reads TGTGCCAGCAGTTACCTACTAGCGGAGTCCTACGAGCAGTACTTC.

This clone was found once. The chain links TRBV7-2 to TRBJ1-1, with 8 bases aligning to TRBD1. The CDR3 has 14 residues. Germline trimming cut 11 bases from V and 1 base from J; bases unmatched to any gene: 9. From germline, CDR1 is SGHTA and CDR2 FQGNSA. DNA of the CDR3: TGTGCCGACCGGGCAGGGGGCACGAACACTGAAGCTTTCTTT. Its protein product is CADRAGGTNTEAFF.

Only one count was recorded for this clone. CDR3 sequence reads: CASSRPSGTPGNTIYF. DNA of the CDR3: TGTGCCAGCAGTCGCCCGTCGGGTACTCCTGGAAACACCATATATTTT. This sequence joins TRBV7-9 and TRBJ1-3; no definite D call. Germline assignment: CDR1 SEHNR and CDR2 FQNEAQ (reference sequence). Trimming removed 6 bases from V and 2 bases from J, with 17 bases in between. The CDR3 length is 16 residues. Variable domain in full (rest from reference TRBV7-9 and TRBJ1-3): DTGVSQNPRHKITKRGQNVTFRCDPISEHNRLYWYRQTLGQGPEFLTYFQNEAQLEKSRLLSDRFSAERPKGSFSTLEIQRTEQGDSAMYLCASSRPSGTPGNTIYFGEGSWLTVV.

The chain employs TRBV18 and TRBJ1-5; D may be TRBD1 (6 bases). There are 13 residues in the CDR3. Looked up from germline, CDR1 is KGHSH and CDR2 is LQKENI. The V end was cut by 5 bases, the J end by 7 bases, with 12 bases between. CDR3 sequence reads: CASSGGDVQPQHF. CDR3 nucleotide sequence: TGTGCCAGCTCAGGGGGCGATGTACAGCCCCAGCATTTT.

For the CDR3, the DNA is TGTGCCACCAGCAGAGACTCCCAGACAGGACCTATATACAATGAGCAGTTCTTC. Protein: CATSRDSQTGPIYNEQFF. The gene calls are TRBV15 and TRBJ2-1; a weak D match, TRBD1 (6 bases). Germline V gene sequence: CDR1 LNHNV, CDR2 YYDKDF (reference sequence). With 0 bases removed from V and 4 bases from J, the gap between germline ends came to 19 bases. CDR3 length: 18 amino acids. Variable domain in full (rest from reference TRBV15 and TRBJ2-1): DAMVIQNPRYQVTQFGKPVTLSCSQTLNHNVMYWYQQKSSQAPKLLFHYYDKDFNNEADTPDNFQSRRPNTSFCFLDIRSPGLGDTAMYLCATSRDSQTGPIYNEQFFGPGTRLTVL.

This clone was detected only once. This rearrangement joins TRBV4-1 to TRBJ2-7, with unresolved D. The CDR3 is 13 amino acids. V was cut by 4 bases and J by 3 bases, with 10 bases left in between. Germline CDR1 reads MGHRA; CDR2 reads YSYEKL. CDR3 DNA: TGCGCCAGCAGCCGCACAGAGCTCTACGAGCAGTACTTC. As protein: CASSRTELYEQYF.

This chain links TRBV30 with TRBJ1-5; D is possibly TRBD1 (6 bases). Germline V lookup: CDR1 GTSNPN, CDR2 SVGIG (reference sequence). This CDR3 has 15 residues. The ends were cut back, 5 bases at V and 6 bases at J, with 20 bases in the middle. DNA of the CDR3: TGTGCCTGGCAGAAACAACAGGGTTCGAGTCAGCCCCAGCATTTT. It is translated as CAWQKQQGSSQPQHF.

This clone has only a few counts. The gene calls are TRBV7-9 and TRBJ2-7; possibly TRBD1 for D (6 bases). The germline CDR1 and CDR2 sequences are SEHNR and FQNEAQ (reference sequence). The CDR3 is 13 residues long. V lost 7 bases and J lost 5, with 15 bases in between. CDR3 in amino acids: CASIRDNENEQYF. CDR3 bases: TGTGCCAGCATCCGGGACAACGAGAACGAGCAGTACTTC.

The chain couples TRBV6-7 to TRBJ2-4; weak D call: TRBD2 (5 bases). TRBV6-7 is an open reading frame whose function is uncertain. The CDR3 sequence is 14 residues long. V lost 6 bases, J lost 0 bases, and 9 bases lay in between. CDR3 in amino acids: CASSRAVAKNIQYF. The CDR3 coding sequence is TGTGCCAGCAGCCGAGCGGTAGCCAAAAACATTCAGTACTTC.

The V gene is TRBV10-3, the J gene TRBJ1-1; a possible D gene is TRBD1 (5 bases). The germline V and J ends were trimmed by 0 bases and 8 bases, with 13 bases remaining between them. The CDR3 is made up of 14 amino acids. Per the germline V gene, CDR1 is ENHRY and CDR2 is SYGVKD. The CDR3 region is CAISESSQGSEAFF. The CDR3 DNA reads TGTGCCATCAGTGAGTCGAGCCAGGGTTCAGAAGCTTTCTTT.

This clone was counted a single time. The chain joins TRBV6-5 to TRBJ2-1, with D possibly being TRBD1 (5 bases). The CDR3 has 13 amino acids. Trimming left V 2 bases short and J 7 bases short, with 9 bases between. CDR1 MNHEY and CDR2 SVGAGI come from the germline V gene. This CDR3 reads CASSYPGQNEQFF. CDR3 bases: TGTGCCAGCAGTTACCCCGGACAAAATGAGCAGTTCTTC.

The chain uses TRBV28 and TRBJ2-1, with TRBD2 matching 9 bases. There are 15 residues in the CDR3. Germline CDR1 and CDR2: MDHEN and SYDVKM. J gave up 5 bases and V 7 bases, and 9 bases lay outside the gene matches. The DNA for the CDR3 is TGTGCCAGCATTAGGCTAGCGGGAACCCACAATGAGCAGTTCTTC. This sequence encodes CASIRLAGTHNEQFF. Variable domain in full (rest from reference TRBV28 and TRBJ2-1): DVKVTQSSRYLVKRTGEKVFLECVQDMDHENMFWYRQDPGLGLRLIYFSYDVKMKEKGDIPEGYSVSREKKERFSLILESASTNQTSMYLCASIRLAGTHNEQFFGPGTRLTVL.

The chain uses TRBV7-9 and TRBJ1-3; 7 nucleotides align to TRBD1. Germline lookup yields CDR1 SEHNR and CDR2 FQNEAQ (reference sequence). The V segment lost 6 bases and the J segment 2 bases; nucleotides outside the gene matches: 1. The CDR3 sequence is 13 residues long. This CDR3 is CASRGQPGNTIYF. CDR3 coding DNA: TGTGCCAGCAGGGGACAGCCTGGAAACACCATATATTTT.

The chain couples TRBV12-5 to TRBJ1-2; the D gene is possibly TRBD1 (5 bases). Trimming took 6 bases from V and 2 from J, leaving 10 bases between them. In germline, CDR1 is LGHNT, CDR2 FRNRAP. This CDR3 spans 13 amino acids. Here the CDR3 reads CASGTTENYGYTF. The CDR3 nucleotides read TGTGCTAGTGGCACGACAGAGAACTATGGCTACACCTTC.

The chain employs TRBV5-6 and TRBJ1-2; D remains ambiguous. The V end lost 6 bases, the J end lost 1 base, and 16 bases lay between the germline ends. Per germline, CDR1 SGHDT and CDR2 YYEEEE. The CDR3 runs to 15 residues. This chain's CDR3 is CASTYEGTINYGYTF. Written as DNA, the CDR3 is TGTGCCAGCACATACGAGGGTACGATTAACTATGGCTACACCTTC.

The chain is built from TRBV6-1 and TRBJ2-7, with D possibly TRBD1 on 5 matching bases. V lost 4 bases, J lost 1 base, and 17 bases lay in between. The CDR3 spans 16 residues. Germline-derived CDR1 and CDR2 are MNHNS and SASEGT. The CDR3 loop is CASSGNRSGQSYEQYF. CDR3 in DNA: TGTGCCAGCAGTGGCAACAGGTCAGGCCAGTCCTACGAGCAGTACTTC.

The chain has TRBV12-5 and TRBJ1-2, with D uncertain. V was shortened by 1 base and J by 2 bases, with 5 bases between the two germline ends. The germline V gene has CDR1 LGHNT and CDR2 FRNRAP. The CDR3 covers 13 residues. CDR3 amino acids: CASGLAGNYGYTF. As DNA, the CDR3 is TGTGCTAGTGGTTTGGCGGGGAACTATGGCTACACCTTC.